This record looks at one T cell receptor beta chain sequence and its context. Which antigen it targets is not known. Qualities for individual bases were not recorded, and no much larger clone is one base off. The CDR3 runs 15 residues from the cysteine to the phenylalanine. Only the CDR3 portion is preserved as DNA: 45 bases, with reading frame beginning at the first base. The germline V gene sets CDR1 to MNHEY and CDR2 to SVGAGI. V and J are truncated by 5 bases and 2 bases respectively, leaving an intervening sequence of 15 bases. These data are taken from a study of control samples from healthy donors and cancer patients (TCRdb year 2020). Preparation of the library involved the immunoSEQ multiplex PCR assay. TCRdb obtained this table from immuneACCESS and retained in-frame rearrangements with V and J assigned. These tables miss some clones; where compared with another copy, unresolved V genes account for less than half of the shortfall, and the remainder is unexplained. For this sample the table gives around 180,000 clones, of which roughly 88% were detected only once. The ten largest clonotypes hold roughly 5.3% of the sample.

Sequencing was done on a sample of blood. The receptor was derived from a woman aged 25 to 45 in good health. The V gene is TRBV6-5 and the J gene is TRBJ2-5; perhaps TRBD1 is the D gene, with 7 bases matching. The DNA reads TGTGCCAGCAGTCCCAGGGCAGGGGGGCAAGAGACCCAGTACTTC. It specifies CASSPRAGGQETQYF.